This TCR beta chain is from a study of blood T cell repertoires in COVID-19. As for the study in general: T cells, B-cell-depleted T cells, or PBMCs provided the cDNA or gDNA that served as material.

This clone was recorded only once. Germline CDR1 SQVTM, CDR2 ANQGSEA. The trim removed 6 bases at V and 4 bases at J, leaving 8 bases unmatched. This CDR3 spans 13 amino acids. TCRdb's copy holds only in-frame clones and misses some; the assay was immunoSEQ multiplex PCR. This sample has approximately 260,000 clones, with about 80% found just once. The genes are TRBV29-1 and TRBJ1-2, with TRBD1 matching over 7 bases. The clonotype was recovered from a woman older than 75 with acute or convalescent COVID-19. Sequenced input: peripheral blood. The CDR3 nucleotides read TGCAGCGTGAGCCAGGGGGTAAGCTATGGCTACACCTTC. This encodes CSVSQGVSYGYTF.